Sequencing of this T cell receptor beta chain was carried out in a study of patients and donors after allogeneic stem cell transplantation. This clonotype was seen more than once but under ten times. Looked up from germline, CDR1 is MRHNA and CDR2 is SNTAGT. Trimming took off 3 bases at V and 0 bases at J, with 3 bases between the two ends. This CDR3 region has 13 residues. TCRdb re-called the RT-PCR reads through MiXCR, storing one row per CDR3 protein. The sample consists of 800,000 to 1,000,000 distinct CDR3 sequences, 15% to 20% of them appearing once. Sequenced: blood, either unsorted or a sorted T cell fraction (not recorded which). This clonotype originated in a human donor who was either an allogeneic HSCT recipient or a stem cell or donor lymphocyte infusion donor (not recorded which). It is not recorded whose cells these are; they may come from a transplant donor. The rearrangement joins TRBV6-4 to TRBJ2-1; D is unclear. In DNA form, the CDR3 reads TGTGCCAGCAGTGAAGTCTCCTACAATGAGCAGTTCTTC. Protein: CASSEVSYNEQFF.